Each of the 28 T cell receptor beta chains below was sequenced from the same sample in a study of PD-1 blockade in classical Hodgkin lymphoma. This sample's time point: cycle 4 day 1 (C4D1), after five to seven weeks of nivolumab. Autologous stem cell transplantation was followed by relapse in every patient, and brentuximab vedotin exposure varied. Magnetic negative selection served to purify CD4+ T cells out of PBMCs that had been thawed. The assay was immunoSEQ multiplex PCR, and TCRdb's table has in-frame clones only and misses some. The data show fewer than 35,000 clones, around 84% seen once. This material consisted of CD4+ T cells from blood, taken before the fourth cycle of nivolumab. Receptors were obtained from a human donor with classical Hodgkin lymphoma.

The chain links TRBV4-2 to TRBJ2-1; D tentatively reads TRBD1 or TRBD2 (6 bases each). From germline, CDR1 is LGHNA and CDR2 YNFKEQ. V lost 1 base and J 9 bases, leaving 16 bases between the germline ends. The CDR3 extends over 15 amino acids. The CDR3 protein is CASSQVRGAMGEQFF. Here the CDR3 DNA reads TGTGCCAGCAGCCAAGTTAGGGGGGCCATGGGTGAGCAGTTCTTC.

V usage is TRBV6-5 and J usage is TRBJ2-7; D remains unclear. Germline V lookup: CDR1 MNHEY, CDR2 SVGAGI. V gave up 0 bases and J gave up 4 bases, with 4 bases separating them. The CDR3 covers 12 residues. The chain's CDR3 is CASSYSAYEQYF. In nucleotides, the CDR3 is TGTGCCAGCAGTTACTCGGCTTACGAGCAGTACTTC.

The chain employs TRBV29-1 and TRBJ2-1; 11 positions match TRBD2. The CDR3 is made up of 15 amino acids. The germline V gene encodes CDR1 SQVTM and CDR2 ANQGSEA. Trimming cost V 6 bases and J 2 bases; bases outside gene matches: 6. The CDR3 nucleotides are TGCAGCGTCAAAGGTAGCGGGGGGGCCTACAATGAGCAGTTCTTC. Its protein is CSVKGSGGAYNEQFF.

The chain couples TRBV7-2 to TRBJ2-5, with D uncertain. The germline V and J ends were trimmed by 6 bases and 5 bases, with 19 bases remaining between them. The V gene's germline CDR1 is SGHTA and CDR2 FQGNSA. This CDR3 is built from 15 residues. CDR3 coding DNA: TGTGCCAGCAGACGATGGACCGGAATGGGGGAGACCCAGTACTTC. Protein sequence: CASRRWTGMGETQYF. Drawing the rest from reference TRBV7-2 and TRBJ2-5, the complete variable domain is GAGVSQSPSNKVTEKGKDVELRCDPISGHTALYWYRQSLGQGLEFLIYFQGNSAPDKSGLPSDRFSAERTGGSVSTLTIQRTQQEDSAVYLCASRRWTGMGETQYFGPGTRLLVL.

The chain uses TRBV19 and TRBJ1-4; no clear D. The CDR3 has 14 residues. V lost 3 bases and J 7 bases, leaving 12 bases between the germline ends. CDR1 is LNHDA, CDR2 SQIVND, per germline (reference sequence). This CDR3 reads CASSIERSGEKLFF. In DNA form, the CDR3 reads TGTGCCAGTAGTATTGAGAGGTCTGGTGAAAAACTGTTTTTT.

V is TRBV7-2 and J is TRBJ2-2; D call uncertain. CDR1 is SGHTA, CDR2 FQGNSA, per germline. The CDR3 consists of 12 residues. Trimming left V 2 bases short and J 8 bases short, with 6 bases between. CDR3 DNA: TGTGCCAGCAGCTTATGGAAGGGGGAGCTGTTTTTT. Protein product: CASSLWKGELFF.

In this sample, this clone turned up a few times. This chain links TRBV7-2 with TRBJ1-4; no clear D. Germline V CDR1 and CDR2: SGHTA, FQGNSA. Trimming removed 5 bases at V and 1 base at J, with 11 bases between. The CDR3 is made up of 15 amino acids. For the CDR3, the DNA is TGTGCCAGCAGCCCCGTTAAGGGAACTAATGAAAAACTGTTTTTT. Protein product: CASSPVKGTNEKLFF.

The chain uses TRBV20-1 and TRBJ1-5; D is unclear. CDR3 length: 11 amino acids. V was pared by 2 bases and J by 9 bases, with 8 bases between. The germline V gene encodes CDR1 DFQATT and CDR2 SNEGSKA (reference sequence). Here the CDR3 reads CSARSGRPQHF. The CDR3 nucleotides read TGCAGTGCTAGAAGTGGTCGGCCCCAGCATTTT.

V is TRBV28 and J is TRBJ1-5; 8 bases are a match to TRBD1. V trimming: 5 bases; J trimming: 2 bases; junction bases outside the gene matches: 5. In germline, CDR1 is MDHEN, CDR2 SYDVKM. CDR3 size: 15 residues. The CDR3 spells CASSTDRVGNQPQHF. The CDR3 nucleotides read TGTGCCAGCAGTACGGACAGGGTAGGCAATCAGCCCCAGCATTTT.

The genes are TRBV7-9 and TRBJ1-2, with D hard to call. V was pared by 2 bases and J by 5 bases, with 9 bases between. The CDR3 is 13 amino acids. Germline loops: CDR1 SEHNR, CDR2 FQNEAQ (reference sequence). This chain's CDR3 is CASSLRNYYGYTF. CDR3 nucleotides: TGTGCCAGCAGCTTAAGAAACTATTATGGCTACACCTTC.

This clone was detected once. The rearrangement joins TRBV7-2 to TRBJ2-1; D remains unclear. The V end lost 6 bases, the J end lost 6 bases, and 6 bases lay between the germline ends. This CDR3 comprises 11 residues. CDR1 is SGHTA, CDR2 FQGNSA, per germline. The CDR3 loop is CASRAPNEQFF. The CDR3 nucleotides are TGTGCCAGCAGAGCGCCCAATGAGCAGTTCTTC.

The chain links TRBV20-1 to TRBJ2-7; unclear D gene. Between the trimmed V and J ends, which lost 2 bases and 5 bases, there was a span of 7 bases. Looked up from germline, CDR1 is DFQATT and CDR2 is SNEGSKA (reference sequence). CDR3 size: 11 residues. The CDR3 nucleotides read TGCAGTGCTAGACCAGGCAACGAGCAGTACTTC. Residues: CSARPGNEQYF.

The genes are TRBV9 and TRBJ2-3; 7 bases map to TRBD2. With V trimmed by 0 bases and J by 2 bases, 9 bases remained unmatched. The CDR3 has 17 residues. Germline CDR1 and CDR2: SGDLS and YYNGEE. In DNA, the CDR3 is TGTGCCAGCAGCGTAGTCGATCGGGACTACCTCACAGATACGCAGTATTTT. Its protein product is CASSVVDRDYLTDTQYF.

The chain combines TRBV12-5 with TRBJ2-5; tentative D call: TRBD1 (6 bases). The CDR3 is 15 amino acids. Germline CDR1 and CDR2: LGHNT and FRNRAP. Trimming removed 0 bases from V and 2 bases from J, with 10 bases in between. This CDR3 is CASGLVSGVQETQYF. CDR3 DNA: TGTGCTAGTGGTTTGGTCTCAGGGGTTCAAGAGACCCAGTACTTC. Filled out from reference TRBV12-5 and TRBJ2-5, the complete variable domain reads DARVTQTPRHKVTEMGQEVTMRCQPILGHNTVFWYRQTMMQGLELLAYFRNRAPLDDSGMPKDRFSAEMPDATLATLKIQPSEPRDSAVYFCASGLVSGVQETQYFGPGTRLLVL.

This chain connects TRBV29-1 to TRBJ2-6, with D perhaps matching TRBD1 (6 bases). The CDR3 is 16 residues long. Germline values: CDR1 SQVTM, CDR2 ANQGSEA. V was clipped by 6 bases and J by 0 bases, with 15 bases between them. The CDR3 sequence: CSVSGTSNSGANVLTF. CDR3 DNA: TGCAGCGTATCCGGGACAAGTAACTCTGGGGCCAACGTCCTGACTTTC.

The J gene is TRBJ2-1, the V gene TRBV6-4, with TRBD1 identical over 8 bases. With 6 bases clipped from V and 6 bases from J, the junction kept 13 bases outside the gene matches. CDR3 length: 16 amino acids. Per the germline V gene, CDR1 is MRHNA and CDR2 is SNTAGT. The CDR3 coding sequence is TGTGCCAGCAGACCACAGGGGGTCTCGCCAGGCAATGAGCAGTTCTTC. Protein product: CASRPQGVSPGNEQFF.

V is TRBV5-6 and J is TRBJ1-4; the D gene is possibly TRBD1 (5 bases). The CDR3 extends over 16 amino acids. V lost 4 bases and J 7 bases, leaving 20 bases between the germline ends. Germline V CDR1 and CDR2: SGHDT, YYEEEE. The CDR3 sequence: CASSPGGALGGEKLFF. CDR3 in DNA: TGTGCCAGCAGCCCCGGCGGGGCGCTCGGGGGTGAAAAACTGTTTTTT.

The chain recombines TRBV19 with TRBJ1-5; 7 bases are a match to TRBD1. The V gene end was trimmed by 2 bases and the J gene end by 6 bases; junction bases not matched to a gene: 10. The CDR3 length is 16 residues. Germline V gene sequence: CDR1 LNHDA, CDR2 SQIVND (reference sequence). The chain's CDR3 is CASSIWRGDSGQPQHF. Written as DNA, the CDR3 is TGTGCCAGTAGTATATGGCGGGGGGACAGCGGTCAGCCCCAGCATTTT.

The genes are TRBV9 and TRBJ1-3; 8 nucleotides match TRBD1. Germline-derived CDR1 and CDR2 are SGDLS and YYNGEE. V shed 0 bases, J shed 2 bases, and the junction held 1 base outside the gene matches. The CDR3 extends over 15 amino acids. The CDR3 coding sequence is TGTGCCAGCAGCGTAGCGGGACAGGCTGGAAACACCATATATTTT. Its protein product is CASSVAGQAGNTIYF.

This clone came up once. The V gene is TRBV7-2, the J gene TRBJ2-2, with 12 bases fitting TRBD2. CDR1 SGHTA and CDR2 FQGNSA come from the germline V gene. This CDR3 is 15 amino acids long. Germline trimming cut 8 bases from V and 4 bases from J; bases unmatched to any gene: 5. This CDR3 reads CASSRLAGVTGELFF. For the CDR3, the DNA is TGTGCCAGCTCCAGACTAGCGGGGGTCACCGGGGAGCTGTTTTTT.

This chain joins TRBV6-5 and TRBJ2-5, with D tentatively TRBD1 or TRBD2 (5 bases each). Trimming took off 6 bases at V and 4 bases at J, with 12 bases between the two ends. CDR3 size: 13 residues. Looked up from germline, CDR1 is MNHEY and CDR2 is SVGAGI. The CDR3 DNA is TGTGCCAGCAGACCGGGACGGAGAGAGACCCAGTACTTC. Protein: CASRPGRRETQYF.

V is TRBV7-2 and J is TRBJ1-4; D not certain. Germline CDR1 is SGHTA and CDR2 is FQGNSA. The V and J ends lost 5 bases and 8 bases respectively, with 12 bases between them. The CDR3 sequence is 13 residues long. The CDR3 loop is CASSPPTKEKLFF. CDR3 coding DNA: TGTGCCAGCAGCCCCCCTACCAAGGAAAAACTGTTTTTT.

The chain recombines TRBV5-1 with TRBJ2-3; 9 bases are a match to TRBD1. J lost 3 bases, V lost 1 base, and 6 bases had no gene match. Germline V CDR1 and CDR2: SGHRS, YFSETQ. The CDR3 is made up of 16 amino acids. CDR3 sequence: CASSLKQGARTDTQYF. The DNA of the CDR3 is TGCGCCAGCAGCTTGAAACAGGGGGCTAGGACAGATACGCAGTATTTT.

The V call is TRBV15, the J call TRBJ1-4; 10 bases map to TRBD1. Trimming removed 4 bases from V and 6 bases from J; junction bases left unmatched: 2. Germline loops: CDR1 LNHNV, CDR2 YYDKDF (reference sequence). The CDR3 is made up of 14 amino acids. CDR3 nucleotide sequence: TGTGCCACCAGCACAGGGACAGGGGATGAAAAACTGTTTTTT. It codes for CATSTGTGDEKLFF.

The chain recombines TRBV7-9 with TRBJ1-2; D unresolved. The CDR3 loop spans 12 amino acids. V dropped 5 bases and J dropped 0 bases, with 4 bases sitting between them. Per the germline V gene, CDR1 is SEHNR and CDR2 is FQNEAQ (reference sequence). The CDR3 DNA reads TGTGCCAGCAGCCAGACTAACTATGGCTACACCTTC. Translated, it gives CASSQTNYGYTF.

The chain carries TRBV5-3 and TRBJ1-6; perhaps TRBD1 as D (5 bases). TRBV5-3 is placed among ORFs of uncertain function. V was trimmed by 5 bases and J by 1 base, leaving 19 bases between them. The CDR3 covers 18 residues. The CDR3 sequence is CARRNQGHAGSYNSPLHF. DNA of the CDR3: TGTGCCAGAAGGAACCAGGGTCACGCTGGTTCCTATAATTCACCCCTCCACTTT.

The CDR3 reads CASSHLKGRGNYGYTF. CDR3 DNA sequence: TGTGCCAGCAGCCACCTGAAAGGGAGGGGGAACTATGGCTACACCTTC. The chain employs TRBV11-2 and TRBJ1-2, with a tentative D call TRBD1 (6 bases). CDR3 size: 16 residues. Germline lookup yields CDR1 SGHAT and CDR2 FQNNGV. V lost 5 bases, J lost 2 bases, and 18 bases lay in between. The full variable domain, rest sourced from reference TRBV11-2 and TRBJ1-2, is EAGVAQSPRYKIIEKRQSVAFWCNPISGHATLYWYQQILGQGPKLLIQFQNNGVVDDSQLPKDRFSAERLKGVDSTLKIQPAKLEDSAVYLCASSHLKGRGNYGYTFGSGTRLTVV.

The genes are TRBV6-5 and TRBJ1-1; D remains unclear. Looked up from germline, CDR1 is MNHEY and CDR2 is SVGAGI. The CDR3 runs to 13 residues. Trimming stripped 2 bases from V and 8 bases from J, with 12 bases between. CDR3 in amino acids: CASSYIGAREAFF. The CDR3 DNA reads as TGTGCCAGCAGTTACATCGGAGCCAGGGAAGCTTTCTTT.